This is a list of T cell receptor beta chains from one sample in a study of cytomegalovirus exposure and HLA in healthy donors. Libraries were prepared by immunoSEQ multiplex PCR; TCRdb keeps only in-frame clonotypes and omits some of them. The table includes roughly 75,000 clones, 85% detected once. Sequencing was performed on PBMCs. The receptors were gathered from a man aged 25 to 45 in good health and CMV-seronegative. Each CDR3 is given with its conserved first and last residue. Fields, in order: clone size, CDR3 length, J gene, D gene, V gene, CDR3 DNA, CDR3 protein. The D gene is left open where the match is weak. Clone size is shown for a subset of rows, as once, few, many or a class of expanded clone.

NA 15 TRBJ1-4 NA TRBV4-2 TGTGCCAGCAGACACGAGGGACAATCTAATGAAAAACTGTTTTTT CASRHEGQSNEKLFF
NA 17 TRBJ2-7 TRBD1 TRBV10-3 TGTGCCATCAGTAAGAGCCTCCGGGGGACAGGGGCCTACGAGCAGTACTTC CAISKSLRGTGAYEQYF
NA 13 TRBJ1-2 NA TRBV5-1 TGCGCCAGCAGCTTGGCCGGGAGGGGGGGCTACACCTTC CASSLAGRGGYTF
NA 12 TRBJ1-1 TRBD1 TRBV5-1 TGCGCCAGCAGCGTGGACAGGGTGGGAGCTTTCTTT CASSVDRVGAFF
once 15 TRBJ2-1 TRBD2 TRBV9 TGTGCCAGCAGCCTGGGGACTAGTTCTCTACATGAGCAGTTCTTC CASSLGTSSLHEQFF
once 15 TRBJ2-2 TRBD2 TRBV19 TGTGCCAGTGGGTTTGGGCGGGAGGGCGCGGGGGAGCTGTTTTTT CASGFGREGAGELFF
NA 14 TRBJ1-2 TRBD1 TRBV7-9 TGTGCCAGGGGACAGGGGGACATTAGACGGGACTACACCTTC CARGQGDIRRDYTF
NA 19 TRBJ1-2 TRBD1 TRBV2 TGTGCCAGCAGTGAAGCGCTTCAGGGCCAGGGGGCGAATCACTATGGCTACACCTTC CASSEALQGQGANHYGYTF
NA 10 TRBJ1-6 NA TRBV12-2 TGTGCAAGTCGTCCCGGACAGGGTAACTTT CASRPGQGNF
NA 12 TRBJ1-5 NA TRBV7-2 TGTGCCAGCAGTATCCCCCCTCAGCCCCAGCATTTT CASSIPPQPQHF
NA 15 TRBJ1-2 TRBD1 TRBV7-6 TGTGCCAGCAGCCTAACCAACAGGGGGCGGGATGGCTACACCTTC CASSLTNRGRDGYTF
NA 13 TRBJ2-7 TRBD1 TRBV6-5 TGTGCCAGCAGTATCTCGGACAGGGGTCAGCAGTACTTC CASSISDRGQQYF
NA 14 TRBJ1-1 NA TRBV29-1 TGCAGCGTTGAAGTCATGGGGGGGATCACTGAAGCTTTCTTT CSVEVMGGITEAFF
NA 17 TRBJ1-3 TRBD1 TRBV12-5 TGTGCTAGTGGTTTGATACTAAACAGGGGGCGAGGAAACACCATATATTTT CASGLILNRGRGNTIYF
NA 15 TRBJ2-1 TRBD2 TRBV29-1 TGCAGCGCCGACCCACTAGCGCGTACCTACAATGAGCAGTTCTTC CSADPLARTYNEQFF
many 13 TRBJ1-5 TRBD1 TRBV30 TGTGCCTGGAGTGGACAGGGGGATCAGCCCCAGCATTTT CAWSGQGDQPQHF
NA 18 TRBJ2-1 NA TRBV12-2 TGTGCAAGTCGTAAAATTAAAACCAAGCGGGAGATGTACAATGAGCAGTTCTTC CASRKIKTKREMYNEQFF
NA 16 TRBJ1-3 NA TRBV4-3 TGCGCCAGCAGCCAAACCGCCTACGGGGGGGGAAACACCATATATTTT CASSQTAYGGGNTIYF
NA 13 TRBJ1-4 NA TRBV7-6 TGTGCCAGCAGCTTACGGAGTAGGGAAAAACTGTTTTTT CASSLRSREKLFF
few 13 TRBJ2-3 NA TRBV11-2 TGTGCCAGCAGCCTTCGAGGCACAGATACGCAGTATTTT CASSLRGTDTQYF
NA 13 TRBJ1-1 NA TRBV30 TGTGCCTGGAGTGTGTACTCGGACACTGAAGCTTTCTTT CAWSVYSDTEAFF
NA 13 TRBJ1-1 NA TRBV5-8 TGTGCCAGCAGCTTTGAGATGAACACTGAAGCTTTCTTT CASSFEMNTEAFF
few 15 TRBJ2-2 NA TRBV11-3 TGTGCCAGCAGCTTAGAGGAACTAAGCACCGGGGAGCTGTTTTTT CASSLEELSTGELFF
NA 18 TRBJ1-3 NA TRBV25-1 TGTGCCAGCAGTGGAACCCCATTGGAGGGAGACCTTGGAAACACCATATATTTT CASSGTPLEGDLGNTIYF
NA 12 TRBJ1-2 NA TRBV19 TGTGCCAGTAGTGTCCGGGACTATGGCTACACCTTC CASSVRDYGYTF
NA 15 TRBJ2-3 NA TRBV28 TGTGCCAGCAGCGACGACCGGGTCGGCACAGATACGCAGTATTTT CASSDDRVGTDTQYF
NA 17 TRBJ2-1 TRBD1 TRBV19 TGTGCCAGTAGTATTTTTGCCGGACAGGGGGCCTACAATGAGCAGTTCTTC CASSIFAGQGAYNEQFF
once 13 TRBJ1-1 NA TRBV10-3 TGTGCCATCAGTGACAGTTCGGGAACTGAAGCTTTCTTT CAISDSSGTEAFF
NA 16 TRBJ2-3 NA TRBV9 TGTGCCAGCAGCGGAGGTCTAGCCTCTTCGCGGGGTACGCAGTATTTT CASSGGLASSRGTQYF
NA 13 TRBJ2-6 NA TRBV6-6 TGTGCCAGCAGTACCCTAGGGGCCAACGTCCTGACTTTC CASSTLGANVLTF
NA 15 TRBJ1-5 TRBD1 TRBV29-1 TGCAGCGCGCCAGGGGGCTCTAGAGGCAATCAGCCCCAGCATTTT CSAPGGSRGNQPQHF
NA 17 TRBJ1-1 TRBD1 TRBV7-3 TGTGCCAGCAGCCAAAACGATTACAGGGGGCTCGTAACTGAAGCTTTCTTT CASSQNDYRGLVTEAFF
NA 14 TRBJ2-2 TRBD1 TRBV11-1 TGTGCCAGCAGCGGTCAACAGGGGGCCGGGGAGCTGTTTTTT CASSGQQGAGELFF
NA 12 TRBJ1-2 NA TRBV11-2 TGTGCCAGCAGCTTGGACGGGACAGGCTACACCTTC CASSLDGTGYTF
NA 14 TRBJ1-5 NA TRBV6-5 TGTGCCAGCAGTAATCTCGGAGTGCGATGGCCCCAGCATTTT CASSNLGVRWPQHF
NA 17 TRBJ2-6 TRBD1 TRBV18 TGTGCCAGCTCCCGACGACAGGGGGCATCTGGGGCCAACGTCCTGACTTTC CASSRRQGASGANVLTF
NA 14 TRBJ2-1 NA TRBV29-1 TGCAGCGTTGTAAGGGGGGGGCTTTACAATGAGCAGTTCTTC CSVVRGGLYNEQFF
NA 13 TRBJ2-7 NA TRBV4-1 TGCGCCAGCAGCCCCAGGGGTTTATCCGAGCAGTACTTC CASSPRGLSEQYF
NA 15 TRBJ1-2 TRBD1 TRBV4-2 TGTGCCAGCAGCCAAGTGGCAGGGGGCGCATATGGCTACACCTTC CASSQVAGGAYGYTF
NA 14 TRBJ1-6 NA TRBV7-2 TGTGCCAGCATCATCGGAGGGGCCGGTTCACCCCTCCACTTT CASIIGGAGSPLHF
NA 13 TRBJ1-5 NA TRBV19 TGTGCCAGTAGTGCCCAGGGGAGCCAGCCCCAGCATTTT CASSAQGSQPQHF
NA 14 TRBJ1-2 NA TRBV9 TGTGCCAGCAGCGTAGGTGTGAGTGGCTATGGCTACACCTTC CASSVGVSGYGYTF
NA 16 TRBJ1-1 NA TRBV27 TGTGCCAGCAGTCCTTCGAAGGGCGGGGTAGGGACTGAAGCTTTCTTT CASSPSKGGVGTEAFF
once 17 TRBJ1-3 TRBD1 TRBV19 TGTGCCAGTAGTATCGGTGGACAGGGGGCGTCAGGAAACACCATATATTTT CASSIGGQGASGNTIYF
NA 14 TRBJ1-1 NA TRBV7-8 TGTGCCAGCAGCGTAACGTCCGGACTCGTGGGAGCTTTCTTT CASSVTSGLVGAFF